Listed below are T cell receptor beta chains from one sample, sequenced in a study. Each CDR3 protein gets one entry after TCRdb re-called the multiplex PCR reads with MiXCR. Of about 2,500 distinct CDR3 sequences listed, approximately 5% were seen once; the top ten hold roughly a tenth. Source material: naive CD4+ T cells sorted from blood. The receptors stem from a female donor with breast cancer. CDR3s include the opening cysteine and the closing phenylalanine or tryptophan. Fields, in order: clone size, V gene, D gene, J gene, CDR3 DNA, CDR3 protein. The D gene is left open where the match is weak. Not every row has a clone size; where given, it reads once, few, many or a size class.

>medium-sized|TRBV12-3/TRBV12-4|.|TRBJ1-2
TGTGCCAGCAGTTTGCACGGACAAGAGGTTGGCTACACCTTC
CASSLHGQEVGYTF
>medium-sized|TRBV12-3/TRBV12-4|TRBD1|TRBJ1-2
TGTGCCAGCAGCCATGACAGGGGAGGCTATGGCTACACCTTC
CASSHDRGGYGYTF
>medium-sized|TRBV12-3/TRBV12-4|.|TRBJ1-2
TGTGCCAGCACCGTGAGTTCTGTCTCCTATGGCTACACCTTC
CASTVSSVSYGYTF
>medium-sized|TRBV12-3/TRBV12-4|.|TRBJ1-2
TGTGCCAGCAGTCTAACGGGGACCGCCATTACCTATGGCTACACCTTC
CASSLTGTAITYGYTF
>medium-sized|TRBV12-3/TRBV12-4|.|TRBJ1-2
TGTGCCAGCAGTTTAGGGTGGAACTATGGCTACACCTTC
CASSLGWNYGYTF
>.|TRBV12-3/TRBV12-4|TRBD1|TRBJ1-2
TGTGCCAGCAGTCCCGACAGGGTCGACTATGGCTACACCTTC
CASSPDRVDYGYTF
>.|TRBV12-3/TRBV12-4|TRBD1|TRBJ1-2
TGTGCCAGCAGTTCAACGGGACAGATTAACTATGGCTACACCTTC
CASSSTGQINYGYTF
>medium-sized|TRBV12-3/TRBV12-4|.|TRBJ1-2
TGTGCCAGCAGTTTTCTCCAGGACGGCGATTATGGCTACACCTTC
CASSFLQDGDYGYTF
>medium-sized|TRBV12-3/TRBV12-4|.|TRBJ1-2
TGTGCCAGCAGTTTGAAGCTCTCCAGCTATGGCTACACCTTC
CASSLKLSSYGYTF
>medium-sized|TRBV12-3/TRBV12-4|TRBD1|TRBJ1-2
TGTGCCAGCAGCCCGGACAGGGGTAACTATGGCTACACCTTC
CASSPDRGNYGYTF
>medium-sized|TRBV12-3/TRBV12-4|TRBD1|TRBJ1-2
TGTGCCAGCAGGATCCGGGACAGGGCTAACTATGGCTACACCTTC
CASRIRDRANYGYTF
>medium-sized|TRBV12-3/TRBV12-4|.|TRBJ1-2
TGTGCCAGCAGTCCCGGGGAAGCTAACTATGGCTACACCTTC
CASSPGEANYGYTF
>many|TRBV12-3/TRBV12-4|.|TRBJ1-2
TGTGCCAGCAGTTTAGTCAGGGAGGGATATGGCTACACCTTC
CASSLVREGYGYTF
>large|TRBV12-3/TRBV12-4|.|TRBJ1-2
TGTGCCAGCAGCATTGTATCGGCGGATAACTATGGCTACACCTTC
CASSIVSADNYGYTF
>medium-sized|TRBV12-3/TRBV12-4|.|TRBJ1-2
TGTGCCAGCAGTTTAGCCTCCTATGGCTACACCTTC
CASSLASYGYTF
>.|TRBV12-3/TRBV12-4|.|TRBJ1-2
TGTGCCAGCAGACCCACAGGGTACGGTGGCTACACCTTC
CASRPTGYGGYTF
>medium-sized|TRBV12-3/TRBV12-4|.|TRBJ1-2
TGTGCCAGCAGGGACACCAACTATGGCTACACCTTC
CASRDTNYGYTF
>medium-sized|TRBV12-3/TRBV12-4|.|TRBJ1-2
TGTGCCAGCAGACGGCTTGGACGGCGCTATGGCTACACCTTC
CASRRLGRRYGYTF
>.|TRBV12-3/TRBV12-4|.|TRBJ1-2
TGTGCCAGCAGTAGGTTGGACACCTTCGTCTATCAAGGGAATGGCTACACCTTC
CASSRLDTFVYQGNGYTF
>medium-sized|TRBV12-3/TRBV12-4|.|TRBJ1-2
TGTGCCAGCAGTTCCCCTCCAGGGGAGGGCTACACCTTC
CASSSPPGEGYTF
>medium-sized|TRBV12-3/TRBV12-4|TRBD1|TRBJ1-2
TGTGCCAGCAGCCGACAGGGGCGTCCCGTCGGCTACACCTTC
CASSRQGRPVGYTF
>medium-sized|TRBV12-3/TRBV12-4|.|TRBJ1-2
TGTGCCAGCACCGCTAGAGAAACTAACTATGGCTACACCTTC
CASTARETNYGYTF
>medium-sized|TRBV12-3/TRBV12-4|.|TRBJ1-2
TGTGCCAGCAGTTTAGCCGGAAATAACTATGGCTACACCTTC
CASSLAGNNYGYTF
>medium-sized|TRBV12-3/TRBV12-4|.|TRBJ1-2
TGTGCCAGCAGCCCCAGGCGGGACTATGGCTACACCTTC
CASSPRRDYGYTF